The rows below give T cell receptor beta chains drawn from one sample of a study of T cell responses to AZD1222 COVID-19 vaccine. Libraries were prepared by immunoSEQ multiplex PCR; TCRdb keeps only in-frame clonotypes and omits some of them. Among about 130,000 clones listed, roughly 80% were seen once. This specimen consisted of peripheral blood, obtained on day 0 of AZD1222 vaccination. Receptors originate from an adult in good health. CDR3s include the opening cysteine and the closing phenylalanine or tryptophan. A D gene is named only where the DNA matches it firmly. The size entry is marked missing in some rows and otherwise reads once, few, many or a size class.

>-|19|TRBD1|TRBJ1-1|TRBV11-2
CASSLRPPGQPSLNTEAFF
TGTGCCAGCAGCTTAAGGCCCCCGGGACAGCCTTCGTTGAACACTGAAGCTTTCTTT
>-|15|-|TRBJ2-6|TRBV29-1
CSVETGVSGANVLTF
TGCAGCGTCGAAACTGGGGTCTCGGGGGCCAACGTCCTGACTTTC
>-|13|TRBD1|TRBJ2-7|TRBV28
CASSLGRGYEQYF
TGTGCCAGCAGTTTGGGCAGGGGGTACGAGCAGTACTTC
>-|16|-|TRBJ2-3|TRBV28
CASSFMGGLMKDTQYF
TGTGCCAGCAGTTTTATGGGGGGGCTTATGAAAGATACGCAGTATTTT
>-|13|TRBD1|TRBJ1-1|TRBV2
CASSGDRATEAFF
TGTGCCAGCAGTGGGGACAGGGCCACTGAAGCTTTCTTT
>-|14|-|TRBJ1-1|TRBV9
CASSVGPGRTEAFF
TGTGCCAGCAGCGTAGGACCAGGGCGAACTGAAGCTTTCTTT
>-|16|-|TRBJ1-5|TRBV28
CASSLLPGGSGQPQHF
TGTGCCAGCAGTTTACTTCCCGGGGGATCGGGACAGCCCCAGCATTTT
>once|16|TRBD2|TRBJ2-1|TRBV9
CASSVGLAGLYNEQFF
TGTGCCAGCAGCGTCGGGCTAGCGGGCCTCTACAATGAGCAGTTCTTC
>once|16|-|TRBJ2-1|TRBV6-1
CASSDIQGRSYNEQFF
TGTGCCAGCAGTGACATCCAGGGCCGCTCCTACAATGAGCAGTTCTTC
>few|14|TRBD1|TRBJ2-7|TRBV5-4
CASSFGQARYEQYF
TGTGCCAGCAGCTTCGGACAGGCTCGGTACGAGCAGTACTTC
>-|11|-|TRBJ1-2|TRBV30
CAWSVPGGYTF
TGTGCCTGGAGTGTACCTGGCGGCTACACCTTC
>-|15|-|TRBJ2-7|TRBV15
CATSRDVRQAYEQYF
TGTGCCACCAGCAGAGATGTTCGGCAGGCCTACGAGCAGTACTTC
>once|14|TRBD1|TRBJ1-4|TRBV28
CASSRNRGYEKLFF
TGTGCCAGCAGTAGAAACAGGGGTTATGAAAAACTGTTTTTT
>-|14|-|TRBJ1-6|TRBV3-1/TRBV3-2
CASSQVPEGTPLHF
TGTGCCAGCAGCCAAGTTCCCGAAGGGACGCCCCTCCACTTT
>-|16|TRBD1|TRBJ2-5|TRBV14
CASSQERDSVQETQYF
TGTGCCAGCAGCCAAGAAAGGGACAGTGTACAAGAGACCCAGTACTTC
>-|16|-|TRBJ2-3|TRBV9
CASSVAGVRYTDTQYF
TGTGCCAGCAGCGTAGCTGGCGTCAGGTACACAGATACGCAGTATTTT
>-|16|TRBD1|TRBJ2-5|TRBV15
CATSRDRDSRTETQYF
TGTGCCACCAGCAGAGACCGGGACAGTCGAACAGAGACCCAGTACTTC
>-|15|-|TRBJ2-5|TRBV4-1
CASSQAGTGGETQYF
TGCGCCAGCAGCCAAGCTGGGACCGGCGGAGAGACCCAGTACTTC
>few|15|TRBD1|TRBJ2-3|TRBV7-2
CASSLPRTGKDTQYF
TGTGCCAGCAGCCTACCTCGGACAGGGAAAGATACGCAGTATTTT
>-|12|-|TRBJ1-5|TRBV7-9
CASSLGGGPQHF
TGTGCCAGCAGCTTAGGTGGTGGGCCCCAGCATTTT
>-|15|TRBD2|TRBJ2-3|TRBV28
CASSFGRVGTDTQYF
TGTGCCAGCAGTTTTGGGAGGGTTGGGACAGATACGCAGTATTTT
>-|16|-|TRBJ1-1|TRBV28
CASSFGGSLGNTEAFF
TGTGCCAGCAGTTTTGGGGGATCGTTGGGGAACACTGAAGCTTTCTTT
>-|14|-|TRBJ2-7|TRBV2
CASAGQSHSYEQYF
TGTGCCAGCGCCGGACAGAGCCACTCCTACGAGCAGTACTTC
>-|14|-|TRBJ1-2|TRBV4-1
CASSQDEGGYGYTF
TGCGCCAGCAGCCAAGATGAGGGGGGGTATGGCTACACCTTC
>-|18|TRBD2|TRBJ2-7|TRBV7-9
CASSTHRGPSGGSYEQYF
TGTGCCAGCAGCACACATAGAGGTCCTAGCGGGGGCTCCTACGAGCAGTACTTC
>-|14|-|TRBJ1-4|TRBV6-4
CASSEERTTEKLFF
TGTGCCAGCAGTGAAGAGAGGACAACTGAAAAACTGTTTTTT
>-|13|-|TRBJ1-5|TRBV28
CASRQGGNQPQHF
TGTGCCAGCAGACAGGGAGGCAATCAGCCCCAGCATTTT
>-|18|TRBD1|TRBJ1-2|TRBV27
CASSFDREGLGGSYGYTF
TGTGCCAGCAGTTTCGACAGGGAGGGTCTCGGGGGGTCCTATGGCTACACCTTC
>-|14|-|TRBJ1-5|TRBV7-2
CASSETGGYQPQHF
TGTGCCAGCAGCGAGACAGGAGGGTATCAGCCCCAGCATTTT
>-|12|-|TRBJ2-5|TRBV5-1
CASTGKGETQYF
TGCGCCAGCACAGGGAAGGGGGAGACCCAGTACTTC
>-|14|-|TRBJ1-5|TRBV5-6
CASSLDGLNQPQHF
TGTGCCAGCAGCCTTGACGGGCTAAATCAGCCCCAGCATTTT
>-|14|-|TRBJ1-1|TRBV27
CASRIGRRDTEAFF
TGTGCCAGCCGGATAGGACGCCGAGACACTGAAGCTTTCTTT
>few|20|-|TRBJ2-2|TRBV21-1
CASSKASDVRDYPNTGELFF
TGTGCCAGCAGCAAAGCCTCAGACGTCCGGGACTACCCGAACACCGGGGAGCTGTTTTTT
>few|12|TRBD2|TRBJ2-5|TRBV18
CASSHREGTQYF
TGTGCCAGCTCACATAGGGAGGGGACCCAGTACTTC
>-|13|-|TRBJ2-7|TRBV7-2
CASSAIRGYEQYF
TGTGCCAGCAGCGCGATTAGGGGGTACGAGCAGTACTTC
>once|15|-|TRBJ2-1|TRBV7-9
CASSLTDGGWNEQFF
TGTGCCAGCAGCTTGACGGATGGGGGCTGGAATGAGCAGTTCTTC
>-|12|-|TRBJ1-2|TRBV28
CAGRGQPGGYTF
TGTGCCGGAAGGGGCCAACCGGGGGGCTACACCTTC
>-|15|TRBD1|TRBJ2-7|TRBV4-2
CASSQDPGQGYEQYF
TGTGCCAGCAGCCAAGATCCAGGACAGGGCTACGAGCAGTACTTC
>-|15|-|TRBJ1-1|TRBV5-8
CASSLVRGSNTEAFF
TGTGCCAGCAGCTTGGTTCGGGGCTCCAACACTGAAGCTTTCTTT
>-|16|TRBD1|TRBJ2-2|TRBV5-1
CASSPPGTANTGELFF
TGCGCCAGCAGCCCACCCGGGACAGCGAACACCGGGGAGCTGTTTTTT
>-|13|-|TRBJ1-1|TRBV5-6
CASIRAGNTEAFF
TGTGCCAGCATCAGGGCTGGGAACACTGAAGCTTTCTTT
>-|14|-|TRBJ2-5|TRBV6-5
CASSYSQGGETQYF
TGTGCCAGCAGTTATTCTCAGGGAGGAGAGACCCAGTACTTC
>few|15|-|TRBJ1-5|TRBV6-1
CASSEAGGVVQPQHF
TGTGCCAGCAGTGAAGCAGGGGGTGTAGTTCAGCCCCAGCATTTT
>-|11|-|TRBJ1-5|TRBV6-1
CASSERSPRHF
TGTGCCAGCAGTGAAAGGTCCCCACGGCATTTT
>-|16|TRBD2|TRBJ2-1|TRBV30
CAWSAGLAGARDEQFF
TGTGCCTGGAGTGCGGGACTAGCGGGGGCCCGGGATGAGCAGTTCTTC
>-|16|-|TRBJ1-5|TRBV6-5
CASSYEGIGSNQPQHF
TGTGCCAGCAGTTACGAGGGTATTGGGAGCAATCAGCCCCAGCATTTT
>-|16|-|TRBJ2-5|TRBV11-2
CASSPRITGFQETQYF
TGTGCCAGCAGCCCCCGAATAACAGGGTTCCAAGAGACCCAGTACTTC
>-|15|-|TRBJ2-5|TRBV9
CASSPGRDRHETQYF
TGTGCCAGCAGCCCAGGGAGGGACAGGCATGAGACCCAGTACTTC
>-|15|TRBD1|TRBJ1-2|TRBV15
CATSRDVTGGYGYTF
TGTGCCACCAGCAGAGATGTAACAGGGGGCTATGGCTACACCTTC
>-|13|-|TRBJ1-2|TRBV19
CASSRGPNYGYTF
TGTGCCAGTAGTAGGGGGCCTAACTATGGCTACACCTTC
>-|12|-|TRBJ1-5|TRBV28
CASRGTIQPQHF
TGTGCCAGCAGGGGGACAATTCAGCCCCAGCATTTT
>-|20|TRBD1|TRBJ1-4|TRBV3-1/TRBV3-2
CASSPQTGTGYVGTNEKLFF
TGTGCCAGCAGCCCTCAAACCGGGACAGGGTACGTGGGCACTAATGAAAAACTGTTTTTT
>-|15|TRBD2|TRBJ2-5|TRBV28
CASSSGTSPQETQYF
TGTGCCAGCAGTTCCGGGACTAGTCCCCAAGAGACCCAGTACTTC
>-|16|TRBD2|TRBJ2-6|TRBV19
CASSIVAGSGANVLTF
TGTGCCAGTAGTATAGTAGCGGGTTCTGGGGCCAACGTCCTGACTTTC
>-|14|-|TRBJ1-5|TRBV6-5
CASRREGGNQPQHF
TGTGCCAGCAGGAGAGAGGGAGGGAATCAGCCCCAGCATTTT